Listed here are 13 T cell receptor beta chains from one sample, sequenced in a study of TIL therapy for anti-PD-1-resistant metastatic lung cancer (dated by TCRdb to about 2021). This specimen's time point label, per the study, means: pre-treatment sample, taken before nivolumab and TIL therapy. The immunoSEQ v3 hsTCRB kit was used to amplify TCR beta CDR3 regions from genomic DNA through bias-controlled multiplex PCR. Imported from immuneACCESS, the table was reduced by TCRdb to in-frame sequences with V and J called. These copies leave out some clones; in studies compared against another copy, an unresolved V gene accounts for under half, and the cause of the remainder is not known. In this sample the table shows tens of thousands of clones, about two thirds of which occur a single time. About 6.3% of the sample is in the top ten clones. Material: blood, obtained at baseline. These receptors all come from a person aged 25 to 80 with non-small cell lung cancer.

This chain joins TRBV6-6 and TRBJ2-2; 11 bases map to TRBD1. The germline gives CDR1 MNHNY, CDR2 SVGAGI (reference sequence). J gave up 8 bases and V 6 bases, and 11 bases lay outside the gene matches. The CDR3 is made up of 16 amino acids. The CDR3 protein is CASSWSRDRGSGELFF. The CDR3 DNA follows: TGTGCCAGCAGCTGGAGTCGGGACAGGGGGTCAGGGGAGCTGTTTTTT.

The chain combines TRBV7-9 with TRBJ1-1; no reliable D call. The CDR3 length is 14 residues. V lost 2 bases to trimming and J lost 6 bases, with 13 bases between them. Per germline, CDR1 SEHNR and CDR2 FQNEAQ (reference sequence). CDR3 sequence: CASSLSDNGSEAFF. In DNA, the CDR3 is TGTGCCAGCAGCTTATCTGACAATGGCTCTGAAGCTTTCTTT. Combining the CDR3 with reference TRBV7-9 and TRBJ1-1 gives the whole variable domain DTGVSQNPRHKITKRGQNVTFRCDPISEHNRLYWYRQTLGQGPEFLTYFQNEAQLEKSRLLSDRFSAERPKGSFSTLEIQRTEQGDSAMYLCASSLSDNGSEAFFGQGTRLTVV.

The chain combines TRBV5-1 with TRBJ2-5; 7 nucleotides align to TRBD1. The V gene's germline CDR1 is SGHRS and CDR2 YFSETQ. The CDR3 consists of 12 residues. V was pared by 3 bases and J by 5 bases, with 1 base of the junction left unmatched. CDR3 DNA: TGCGCCAGCAGCTCGGACAGGGAGACCCAGTACTTC. Encoded protein: CASSSDRETQYF.

This clone has only a few counts. This chain joins TRBV25-1 and TRBJ1-2; D not certain. The CDR3 runs 12 residues. Per germline, CDR1 MGHDK and CDR2 SYGVNS. Trimming removed 7 bases from V and 4 bases from J, with 10 bases in between. For the CDR3, the DNA is TGTGCCAGCACCAAACCACCCTATGGCTACACCTTC. Amino acids: CASTKPPYGYTF.

V and J are TRBV14 and TRBJ2-6; D ambiguous. This CDR3 comprises 17 residues. The germline V gene encodes CDR1 SGHDN and CDR2 FVKESK. The V and J ends lost 0 bases and 4 bases respectively, with 13 bases between them. In nucleotides, the CDR3 is TGTGCCAGCAGCCAAGAATCAAAGTCTTGGGGGGCCAACGTCCTGACTTTC. This encodes CASSQESKSWGANVLTF. Full variable domain (missing parts from reference TRBV14 and TRBJ2-6): EAGVTQFPSHSVIEKGQTVTLRCDPISGHDNLYWYRRVMGKEIKFLLHFVKESKQDESGMPNNRFLAERTGGTYSTLKVQPAELEDSGVYFCASSQESKSWGANVLTFGAGSRLTVL.

This clone was recorded a few times. The sample carries other DNA sequences with the same CDR3. The chain couples TRBV7-9 to TRBJ2-6; D unresolved. Trimming shortened V by 0 bases and J by 2 bases, and 5 bases separated the two germline ends. The CDR3 loop spans 15 amino acids. CDR1 SEHNR and CDR2 FQNEAQ come from the germline V gene (reference sequence). CDR3 protein: CASSLAGTGANVLTF. CDR3 bases: TGTGCCAGCAGCTTAGCAGGGACTGGGGCCAACGTCCTGACTTTC.

A single count supports this clone. This chain links TRBV30 with TRBJ2-7; 7 nucleotides match TRBD2. Trimming cost V 0 bases and J 1 base; bases outside gene matches: 3. This CDR3 has 14 residues. The germline V gene has CDR1 GTSNPN and CDR2 SVGIG (reference sequence). CDR3 sequence (DNA): TGTGCCTGGAGTGTAAAAGCGGGGTCCTACGAGCAGTACTTC. It is translated as CAWSVKAGSYEQYF. Supplemented by reference TRBV30 and TRBJ2-7, the full variable domain reads SQTIHQWPATLVQPVGSPLSLECTVEGTSNPNLYWYRQAAGRGLQLLFYSVGIGQISSEVPQNLSASRPQDRQFILSSKKLLLSDSGFYLCAWSVKAGSYEQYFGPGTRLTVT.

V and J are TRBV29-1 and TRBJ2-1, with TRBD2 matching 14 bases. The CDR3 has 15 amino acids. V was clipped by 6 bases and J by 4 bases; unmatched bases: 5. Germline V CDR1 and CDR2: SQVTM, ANQGSEA. In nucleotides, the CDR3 is TGCAGCGTAAGGACTAGCGGGGGGCGATACAATGAGCAGTTCTTC. Encoded protein: CSVRTSGGRYNEQFF.

The chain recombines TRBV27 with TRBJ2-5; 10 bases align to TRBD1. The length of the CDR3 is 15 residues. Trimming at V came to 6 bases and at J to 3 bases, leaving 7 bases not matched to a gene. Looked up from germline, CDR1 is MNHEY and CDR2 is SMNVEV (reference sequence). The CDR3 protein is CASRVFGTGEETQYF. The CDR3 DNA reads as TGTGCCAGCAGGGTCTTCGGGACAGGGGAAGAGACCCAGTACTTC.

The V gene is TRBV27, the J gene TRBJ2-2, with TRBD1 matching over 10 bases. The CDR3 is made up of 17 amino acids. Germline V gene lookup returns CDR1 MNHEY and CDR2 SMNVEV (reference sequence). V lost 0 bases to trimming and J lost 13 bases; unmatched junction nucleotides: 14. The chain's CDR3 is CASSLSRTDRGLGLLFF. DNA of the CDR3: TGTGCCAGCAGTTTATCCCGAACCGACAGGGGGCTAGGGTTGCTGTTTTTT.

This clone showed up just a few times. This sequence joins TRBV5-1 and TRBJ1-1, with D uncertain. V was cut by 1 base and J by 4 bases, with 11 bases left in between. CDR3 length equals 14 residues. The germline V gene has CDR1 SGHRS and CDR2 YFSETQ. The chain's CDR3 is CASSLFGEPTEAFF. Here the CDR3 DNA reads TGCGCCAGCAGCTTGTTCGGGGAACCCACTGAAGCTTTCTTT.

J is TRBJ1-6 and V is TRBV6-6; D call uncertain. V was cut by 8 bases and J by 5 bases, with 13 bases left in between. Germline V gives CDR1 MNHNY, CDR2 SVGAGI (reference sequence). This CDR3 is 14 amino acids long. CDR3 region: CASSQTSDNSPLHF. CDR3 in DNA: TGTGCCAGCTCCCAGACATCAGATAATTCACCCCTCCACTTT.

The V call is TRBV4-2, the J call TRBJ1-1; 10 nucleotides line up with TRBD1. The CDR3 contains 13 residues. Germline values: CDR1 LGHNA, CDR2 YNFKEQ. With V trimmed by 6 bases and J by 6 bases, 4 bases remained unmatched. The CDR3 sequence: CASSLDRGAEAFF. The CDR3 coding sequence is TGTGCCAGCAGTCTGGACAGGGGGGCTGAAGCTTTCTTT.